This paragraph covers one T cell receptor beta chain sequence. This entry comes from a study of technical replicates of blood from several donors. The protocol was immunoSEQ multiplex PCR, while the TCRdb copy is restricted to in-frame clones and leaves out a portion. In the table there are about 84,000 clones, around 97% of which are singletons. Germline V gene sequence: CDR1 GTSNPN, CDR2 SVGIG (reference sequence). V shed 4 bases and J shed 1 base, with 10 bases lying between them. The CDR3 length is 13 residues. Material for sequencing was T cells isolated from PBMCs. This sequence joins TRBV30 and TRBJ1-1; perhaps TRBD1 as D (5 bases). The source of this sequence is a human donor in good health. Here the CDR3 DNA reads TGTGCCTGGAATGGACACCCGAACACTGAAGCTTTCTTT. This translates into CAWNGHPNTEAFF.